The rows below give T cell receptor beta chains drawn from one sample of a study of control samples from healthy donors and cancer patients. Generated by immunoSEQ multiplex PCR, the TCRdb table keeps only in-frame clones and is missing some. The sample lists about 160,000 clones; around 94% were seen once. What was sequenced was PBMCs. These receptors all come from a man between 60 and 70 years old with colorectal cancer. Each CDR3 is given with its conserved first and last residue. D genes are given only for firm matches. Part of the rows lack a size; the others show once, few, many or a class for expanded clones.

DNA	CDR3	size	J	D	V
TGTGCCAGCAGCTTGGGTTACGGGGCCTACAATGAGCAGTTCTTC	CASSLGYGAYNEQFF	.	TRBJ2-1	.	TRBV5-4
TGTGCCAGCAGTTACTCGGACAGTGTTCTGAACACCATATATTTT	CASSYSDSVLNTIYF	.	TRBJ1-3	.	TRBV6-6
TGTGCCAGCAGCTTAGCGGGGGGGGGCTTCCTGACAGATACGCAGTATTTT	CASSLAGGGFLTDTQYF	.	TRBJ2-3	.	TRBV7-8
TGTGCCAGCAGCTTACAGGGGAATCAGCCCCAGCATTTT	CASSLQGNQPQHF	few	TRBJ1-5	.	TRBV7-2
TGTGCCAGCGTTCCTCTTATGGGAGGTGCCTATGGCTACACCTTC	CASVPLMGGAYGYTF	few	TRBJ1-2	.	TRBV28
TGTGCCAGTAGTTACCAGCCTCGGGTCACAGATACGCAGTATTTT	CASSYQPRVTDTQYF	once	TRBJ2-3	.	TRBV19
TGCGCCAGCAGCCAAGCCAGCGGGGGGTTCCTCACCGGGGAGCTGTTTTTT	CASSQASGGFLTGELFF	.	TRBJ2-2	TRBD2	TRBV4-3
TGCGCCAGCAGCCTTTCCGAGTCAGGGGGCGGTTATAATTCACCCCTCCACTTT	CASSLSESGGGYNSPLHF	.	TRBJ1-6	TRBD1	TRBV4-1
TGTGCCAGCAGTGACCGACAGGCGCTCTCTGGAAACACCATATATTTT	CASSDRQALSGNTIYF	once	TRBJ1-3	.	TRBV2
TGTGCCAGCAGTTACAATCCAGGTAACGAGCAGTACTTC	CASSYNPGNEQYF	.	TRBJ2-7	.	TRBV6-5
TGTGCCTGGAGGCATGGGGGGACAGATAATCAGCCCCAGCATTTT	CAWRHGGTDNQPQHF	.	TRBJ1-5	TRBD1	TRBV30
TGTGCCAGCAGTTATCGATACTCAGGGGGCTCCTACGAGCAGTACTTC	CASSYRYSGGSYEQYF	.	TRBJ2-7	TRBD1	TRBV6-5
TGTGCCAGCAGCTTTCAGGGGGCGGGCGGGGAGCTGTTTTTT	CASSFQGAGGELFF	once	TRBJ2-2	TRBD1	TRBV7-2
TGTGCCAGCAGCTTCGGGGAGGGCACTGAAGCTTTCTTT	CASSFGEGTEAFF	.	TRBJ1-1	.	TRBV11-2
TGTGCCAGCAGTGAAACTAGCGGGGGGAGGGAGACCCAGTACTTC	CASSETSGGRETQYF	.	TRBJ2-5	TRBD2	TRBV6-1
TGTGCCAGTAGTATAAATGGAAGGGACAATCAGCCCCAGCATTTT	CASSINGRDNQPQHF	.	TRBJ1-5	.	TRBV19
TGTGCCAGCAGCCCCTGGACAGGGACAGGGACTGAAGCTTTCTTT	CASSPWTGTGTEAFF	.	TRBJ1-1	TRBD1	TRBV14
TGTGCCAGCAGCCAAGCGTCCGCATTCAAAGAGACCCAGTACTTC	CASSQASAFKETQYF	.	TRBJ2-5	.	TRBV3-1/TRBV3-2
TGTGCCAGTAGTAGGGCCCTGAACACTGAAGCTTTCTTT	CASSRALNTEAFF	once	TRBJ1-1	.	TRBV19
TGTGCCAGCAGCTTAGGCACTGTAGCCAAAAACATTCAGTACTTC	CASSLGTVAKNIQYF	.	TRBJ2-4	.	TRBV13